This TCR beta chain is from a study of CD8 T cells in Susac syndrome. This clonotype was detected once. The study used healthy donors as controls matched for age and sex. TEMRA cells underwent FACS enrichment and CD8+ and CD4+ T cells underwent negative isolation. The CDR3 has 13 residues. Looked up from germline, CDR1 is SGHRS and CDR2 is YFSETQ. Trimming pared 4 bases from V and 4 bases from J, leaving 9 bases between. Random hexamers were used to reverse transcribe 0.5 to 1 ug of RNA. It was immunoSEQ multiplex PCR that amplified TCR beta CDR3 across 54 Vbeta and 13 Jbeta. TCRdb processed the immunoSEQ multiplex PCR reads anew with MiXCR; each CDR3 protein has one entry. Found here are 180,000 or so distinct CDR3 sequences, approximately 94% of them singletons; the top ten hold more than 0.1%.

This TCR derives from a human donor in good health. This chain joins TRBV5-1 and TRBJ2-1; D unclear. The sequenced material came from CD4+ T cells from PBMCs. CDR3 in DNA: TGCGCCAGCAGCCAGCTTGGGTACAATGAGCAGTTCTTC. Amino acid sequence: CASSQLGYNEQFF.